The following is a T cell receptor beta chain sequence with its context. The antigen remains undetermined. The data derive from a study of T cell responses to AZD1222 COVID-19 vaccine. General study results and limits: When two AZD1222 doses had been given, Spike-specific TCR breadth and depth rose. Clonal diversity was possibly underestimated; the donors were predominantly white British and more often female.

Profiled with immunoSEQ multiplex PCR; TCRdb holds only in-frame clones, not every one. This table has around 150,000 clones, approximately 90% appearing once. In germline, CDR1 is MNHEY, CDR2 SVGAGI. CDR3 length: 15 residues. Trimming took 7 bases from V and 2 from J; bases not matched to a gene: 8. Pooled together were second doses at about 4 or about 12 weeks. Sequencing was performed on peripheral blood, taken 28 days after the second AZD1222 dose. The TCR was taken from an adult who received the AZD1222 COVID-19 vaccine. The chain is built from TRBV6-5 and TRBJ2-1; TRBD2 agrees at 7 bases. For the CDR3, the DNA is TGTGCCAGCATCGAGGGGAGGGAGCCCTACAATGAGCAGTTCTTC. It yields the protein CASIEGREPYNEQFF.